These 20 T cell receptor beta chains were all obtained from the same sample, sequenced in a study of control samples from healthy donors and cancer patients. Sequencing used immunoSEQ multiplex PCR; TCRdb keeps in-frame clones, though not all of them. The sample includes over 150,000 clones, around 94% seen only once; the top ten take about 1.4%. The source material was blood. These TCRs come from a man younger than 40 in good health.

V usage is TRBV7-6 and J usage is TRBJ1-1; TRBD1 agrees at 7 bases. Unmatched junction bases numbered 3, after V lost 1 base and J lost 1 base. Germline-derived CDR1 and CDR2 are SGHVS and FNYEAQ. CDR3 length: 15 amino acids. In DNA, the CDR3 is TGTGCCAGCAGCTTAGGGAGGACAGGGAACACTGAAGCTTTCTTT. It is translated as CASSLGRTGNTEAFF.

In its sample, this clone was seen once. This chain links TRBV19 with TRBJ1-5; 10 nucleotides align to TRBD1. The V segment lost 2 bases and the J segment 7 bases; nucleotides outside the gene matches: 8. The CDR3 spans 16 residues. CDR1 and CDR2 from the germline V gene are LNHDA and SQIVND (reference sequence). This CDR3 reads CASSISSGTGEQPQHF. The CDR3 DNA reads TGTGCCAGTAGTATAAGTTCCGGGACAGGGGAACAGCCCCAGCATTTT.

The DNA for the CDR3 is TGTGCCTGGAGTGTACAGGGGACTACCTCTGGGGAGCAGTACTTC. Amino acids: CAWSVQGTTSGEQYF. This chain joins TRBV30 and TRBJ2-7; D might be TRBD1 or TRBD2, each matching 7 bases. Germline V gene sequence: CDR1 GTSNPN, CDR2 SVGIG (reference sequence). There are 15 residues in the CDR3. The V end was cut by 0 bases, the J end by 7 bases, with 19 bases between.

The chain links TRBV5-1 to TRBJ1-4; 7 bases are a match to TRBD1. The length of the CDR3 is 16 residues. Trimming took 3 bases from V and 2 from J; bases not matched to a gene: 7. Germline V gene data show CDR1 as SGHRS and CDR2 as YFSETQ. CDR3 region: CASSSTDRTTNEKLFF. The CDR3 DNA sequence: TGCGCCAGCAGCTCCACGGACAGGACCACTAATGAAAAACTGTTTTTT.

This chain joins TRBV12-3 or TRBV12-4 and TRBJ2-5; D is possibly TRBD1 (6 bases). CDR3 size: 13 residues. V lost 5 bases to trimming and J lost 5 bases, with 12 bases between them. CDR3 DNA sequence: TGTGCCAGCAGTATTACAGGGTCGGAGACCCAGTACTTC. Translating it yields CASSITGSETQYF.

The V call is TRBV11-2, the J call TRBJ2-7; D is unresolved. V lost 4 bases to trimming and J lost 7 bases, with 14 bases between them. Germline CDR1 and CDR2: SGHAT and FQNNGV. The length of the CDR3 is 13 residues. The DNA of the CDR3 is TGTGCCAGCAGCTCAAAATTGGGTGGGGAGCAGTACTTC. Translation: CASSSKLGGEQYF.

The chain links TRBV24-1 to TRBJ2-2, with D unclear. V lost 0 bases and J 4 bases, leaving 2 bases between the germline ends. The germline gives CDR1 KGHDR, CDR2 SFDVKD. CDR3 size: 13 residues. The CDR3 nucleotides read TGTGCCACCAGTGATTTGCTCACCGGGGAGCTGTTTTTT. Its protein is CATSDLLTGELFF.

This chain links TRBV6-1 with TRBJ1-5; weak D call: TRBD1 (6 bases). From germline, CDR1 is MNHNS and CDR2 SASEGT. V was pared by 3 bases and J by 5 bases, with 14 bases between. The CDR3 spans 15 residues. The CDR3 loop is CASSDMQGRYQPQHF. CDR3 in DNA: TGTGCCAGCAGTGATATGCAGGGGCGATATCAGCCCCAGCATTTT.

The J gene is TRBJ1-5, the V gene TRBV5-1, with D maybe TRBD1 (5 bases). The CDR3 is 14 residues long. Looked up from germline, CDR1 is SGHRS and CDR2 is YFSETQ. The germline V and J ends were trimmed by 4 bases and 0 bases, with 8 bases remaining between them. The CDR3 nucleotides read TGCGCCAGCAGCATTGACAGTAGCAATCAGCCCCAGCATTTT. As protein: CASSIDSSNQPQHF.

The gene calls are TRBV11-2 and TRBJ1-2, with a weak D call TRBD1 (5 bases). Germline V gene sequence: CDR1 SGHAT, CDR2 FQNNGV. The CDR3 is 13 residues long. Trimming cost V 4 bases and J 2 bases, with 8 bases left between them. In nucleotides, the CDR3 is TGTGCCAGCAGCTCGGACATCAACTATGGCTACACCTTC. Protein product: CASSSDINYGYTF.

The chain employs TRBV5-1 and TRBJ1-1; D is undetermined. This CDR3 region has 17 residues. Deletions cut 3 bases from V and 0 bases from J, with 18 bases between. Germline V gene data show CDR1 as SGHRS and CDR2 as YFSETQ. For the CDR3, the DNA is TGCGCCAGCAGCTCCGGGCGCGCCCAGGAGGTGAACACTGAAGCTTTCTTT. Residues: CASSSGRAQEVNTEAFF.

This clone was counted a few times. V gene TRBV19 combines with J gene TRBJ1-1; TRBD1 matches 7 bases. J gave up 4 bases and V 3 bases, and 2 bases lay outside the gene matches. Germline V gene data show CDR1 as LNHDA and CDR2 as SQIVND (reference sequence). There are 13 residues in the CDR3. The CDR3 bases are TGTGCCAGTAGTATTTGGACAGGCACTGAAGCTTTCTTT. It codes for CASSIWTGTEAFF.

The CDR3 spells CASSLGAGSGDTQYF. The CDR3 DNA sequence: TGTGCCAGCAGCTTGGGAGCGGGGTCAGGAGATACGCAGTATTTT. V gene TRBV5-6 combines with J gene TRBJ2-3, with 7 bases that match TRBD2. V lost 0 bases to trimming and J lost 5 bases; unmatched junction nucleotides: 6. Germline CDR1 and CDR2: SGHDT and YYEEEE. The CDR3 totals 15 residues.

CDR3: CASSFSLNEKLFF. The DNA for the CDR3 is TGTGCCAGCAGTTTCTCACTTAATGAAAAACTGTTTTTT. The J gene is TRBJ1-4, the V gene TRBV12-3 or TRBV12-4; D unresolved. The V end was cut by 3 bases, the J end by 4 bases, with 6 bases between. The CDR3 totals 13 residues.

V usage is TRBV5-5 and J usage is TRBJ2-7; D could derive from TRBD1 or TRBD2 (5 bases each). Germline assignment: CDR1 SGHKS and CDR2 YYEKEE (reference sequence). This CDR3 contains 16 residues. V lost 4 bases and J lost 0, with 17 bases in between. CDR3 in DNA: TGTGCCAGCAGCCACCGCCGGGACGCAAGCTCCTACGAGCAGTACTTC. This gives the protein CASSHRRDASSYEQYF.

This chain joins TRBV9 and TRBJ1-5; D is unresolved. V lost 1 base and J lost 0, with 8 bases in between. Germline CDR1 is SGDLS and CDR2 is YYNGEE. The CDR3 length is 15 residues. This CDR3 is CASSVSGDSNQPQHF. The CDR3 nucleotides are TGTGCCAGCAGCGTATCCGGCGATAGCAATCAGCCCCAGCATTTT. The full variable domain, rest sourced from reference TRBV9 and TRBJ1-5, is DSGVTQTPKHLITATGQRVTLRCSPRSGDLSVYWYQQSLDQGLQFLIQYYNGEERAKGNILERFSAQQFPDLHSELNLSSLELGDSALYFCASSVSGDSNQPQHFGDGTRLSIL.

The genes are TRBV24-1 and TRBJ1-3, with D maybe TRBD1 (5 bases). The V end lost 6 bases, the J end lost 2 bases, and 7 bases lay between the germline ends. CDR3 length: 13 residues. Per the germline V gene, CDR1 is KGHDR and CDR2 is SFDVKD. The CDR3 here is CATSQGAGNTIYF. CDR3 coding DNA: TGTGCCACCAGTCAGGGAGCTGGAAACACCATATATTTT.

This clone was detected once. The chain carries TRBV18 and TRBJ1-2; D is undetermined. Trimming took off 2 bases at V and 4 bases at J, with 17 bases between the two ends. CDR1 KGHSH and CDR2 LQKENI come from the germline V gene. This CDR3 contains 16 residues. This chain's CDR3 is CASSPGLAGLGYGYTF. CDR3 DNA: TGTGCCAGCTCACCAGGGTTGGCAGGCCTAGGCTATGGCTACACCTTC.

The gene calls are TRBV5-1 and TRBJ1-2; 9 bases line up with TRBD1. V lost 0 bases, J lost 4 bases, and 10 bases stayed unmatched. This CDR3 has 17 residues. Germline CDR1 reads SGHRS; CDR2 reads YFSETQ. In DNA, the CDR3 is TGCGCCAGCAGCTTGGACGGGACAGGGAACTTCGGCTATGGCTACACCTTC. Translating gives CASSLDGTGNFGYGYTF.

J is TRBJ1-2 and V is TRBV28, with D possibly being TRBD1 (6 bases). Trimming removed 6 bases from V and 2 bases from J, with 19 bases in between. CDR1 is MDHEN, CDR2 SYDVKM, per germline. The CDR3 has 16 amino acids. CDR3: CASRGRKAGENYGYTF. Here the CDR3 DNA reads TGTGCCAGCAGAGGACGTAAAGCAGGGGAAAACTATGGCTACACCTTC.